What follows are 14 T cell receptor beta chains derived from one specimen sequenced in a study of T cells in localized non-small cell lung cancer. Clones were sequenced by immunoSEQ multiplex PCR, and TCRdb holds only the in-frame ones, with some missing. This sample has roughly 21,000 clones; approximately 85% occur once, and the top ten carry 30%. The material was peripheral blood mononuclear cells, obtained before any cancer treatment. These receptors were obtained from a male donor at least 60 years old with stage II lung adenocarcinoma.

As DNA, the CDR3 is TGTGCCAGCACCCTCCTGACGCCCACCGGGGAGCTGTTTTTT. It translates to CASTLLTPTGELFF. The genes are TRBV28 and TRBJ2-2; D unclear. In germline, CDR1 is MDHEN, CDR2 SYDVKM. CDR3 size: 14 residues. The V gene lost 7 bases and the J gene lost 4 bases, with 13 bases spanning the gap.

The chain is built from TRBV28 and TRBJ1-6; TRBD1 might be the D (5 bases). V gave up 2 bases and J gave up 4 bases, with 9 bases separating them. The germline V gene encodes CDR1 MDHEN and CDR2 SYDVKM. The CDR3 sequence is 15 residues long. Written as DNA, the CDR3 is TGTGCCAGCAGTTTAACGGCAGGGTATAATTCACCCCTCCACTTT. This codes for CASSLTAGYNSPLHF.

The J gene is TRBJ1-1, the V gene TRBV6-5; D is ambiguous. Germline CDR1 reads MNHEY; CDR2 reads SVGAGI. Between the trimmed V and J ends, which lost 5 bases and 2 bases, there was a span of 12 bases. This CDR3 comprises 14 residues. The CDR3: CASSTSPANTEAFF. CDR3 DNA: TGTGCCAGCAGTACTAGTCCAGCTAACACTGAAGCTTTCTTT.

This sequence joins TRBV6-6 and TRBJ2-5; D gene unclear. Germline CDR1 MNHNY, CDR2 SVGAGI (reference sequence). Trimming left V 5 bases short and J 2 bases short, with 9 bases between. The CDR3 has 13 amino acids. As DNA, the CDR3 is TGTGCCAGCAGTGCCTGGCGGCAAGAGACCCAGTACTTC. Its protein product is CASSAWRQETQYF.

This clone turned up a few times. This chain uses TRBV4-1 with TRBJ2-3, with no clear D. The V gene lost 2 bases and the J gene lost 0 bases, with 15 bases spanning the gap. Germline V lookup: CDR1 MGHRA, CDR2 YSYEKL. The CDR3 consists of 17 residues. CDR3 loop: CASSQMGPPASTDTQYF. CDR3 DNA sequence: TGCGCCAGCAGCCAAATGGGTCCTCCGGCTAGCACAGATACGCAGTATTTT.

The genes are TRBV28 and TRBJ1-2; 8 bases agree with TRBD1. CDR3 length equals 12 residues. CDR1 and CDR2 from the germline V gene are MDHEN and SYDVKM. Trimming removed 9 bases from V and 6 bases from J; junction bases left unmatched: 6. The CDR3 region is CASRTGTHGYTF. The CDR3 DNA follows: TGTGCCAGTAGGACAGGGACTCATGGCTACACCTTC.

The rearrangement links TRBV5-1 to TRBJ1-3, with D uncertain. The CDR3 totals 15 residues. V lost 0 bases and J 0 bases, leaving 7 bases between the germline ends. Germline V CDR1 and CDR2: SGHRS, YFSETQ. The DNA for the CDR3 is TGCGCCAGCAGCTTGGCCTCAGTCTCTGGAAACACCATATATTTT. The encoded protein is CASSLASVSGNTIYF.

The chain employs TRBV29-1 and TRBJ2-7; 12 nucleotides line up with TRBD2. The V gene end was trimmed by 7 bases and the J gene end by 5 bases; junction bases not matched to a gene: 6. CDR1 is SQVTM and CDR2 is ANQGSEA in the germline V gene. The CDR3 sequence is 13 residues long. The chain's CDR3 is CSAQGLAGNEQYF. As DNA, the CDR3 is TGCAGCGCGCAAGGACTAGCGGGAAACGAGCAGTACTTC.

The V call is TRBV6-1, the J call TRBJ1-1, with 10 bases lining up with TRBD1. V lost 7 bases, J lost 5 bases, and 7 bases stayed unmatched. Germline CDR1 MNHNS, CDR2 SASEGT. This CDR3 has 14 residues. The CDR3 here is CASILTGGRTEAFF. In DNA, the CDR3 is TGTGCCAGCATCTTGACAGGGGGCAGGACTGAAGCTTTCTTT.

V usage is TRBV19 and J usage is TRBJ1-5; D ambiguous. Trimming removed 3 bases from V and 5 bases from J, with 17 bases in between. Germline-derived CDR1 and CDR2 are LNHDA and SQIVND (reference sequence). The CDR3 is made up of 16 amino acids. The DNA for the CDR3 is TGTGCCAGTAGTATTTTATCGACTGAGACCTATCAGCCCCAGCATTTT. Protein: CASSILSTETYQPQHF.

This clone is a singleton in its sample. This sequence joins TRBV18 and TRBJ1-3; the match to TRBD1 covers 7 bases. The CDR3 spans 14 residues. The germline V gene has CDR1 KGHSH and CDR2 LQKENI. V lost 8 bases to trimming and J lost 0 bases; unmatched junction nucleotides: 4. This CDR3 reads CASRGDSSGNTIYF. The CDR3 DNA reads as TGTGCCAGCCGAGGGGACAGCTCTGGAAACACCATATATTTT.

CDR3 amino acids: CATSRPPRAVQETQYF. The CDR3 nucleotides are TGTGCCACCAGCAGGCCCCCTAGGGCGGTTCAAGAGACCCAGTACTTC. V gene TRBV15 combines with J gene TRBJ2-5, with no clear D. Germline loops: CDR1 LNHNV, CDR2 YYDKDF (reference sequence). This CDR3 comprises 16 residues. Between the trimmed V and J ends, which lost 3 bases and 2 bases, there was a span of 16 bases.

The chain joins TRBV28 to TRBJ2-2; no clear D gene. V dropped 3 bases and J dropped 2 bases, with 13 bases sitting between them. The CDR3 is 16 residues long. CDR1 and CDR2 (germline): MDHEN, SYDVKM. CDR3 region: CASSFTGRRNTGELFF. In DNA, the CDR3 is TGTGCCAGCAGTTTTACCGGTCGGCGAAACACCGGGGAGCTGTTTTTT.

The CDR3: CASSDSRTGELFF. The CDR3 coding sequence is TGTGCCAGCAGCGACAGTAGAACCGGGGAGCTGTTTTTT. The V gene is TRBV28, the J gene TRBJ2-2, with D possibly being TRBD1 (5 bases). Germline lookup yields CDR1 MDHEN and CDR2 SYDVKM. Trimming stripped 6 bases from V and 5 bases from J, with 10 bases between. The CDR3 covers 13 residues.